Reported below is one T cell receptor (beta chain). V dropped 4 bases and J dropped 4 bases, with 5 bases sitting between them. CDR3 length: 11 amino acids. Germline V gene sequence: CDR1 MNHEY, CDR2 SVGAGI. The data originate from a study of blood T cell repertoires in COVID-19. Libraries were prepared by immunoSEQ multiplex PCR; TCRdb keeps only in-frame clonotypes and omits some of them. The sample consists of 65,000 to 95,000 clones, about 83% of them appearing once. The sequenced sample consisted of peripheral blood. The chain recombines TRBV6-5 with TRBJ2-7; no clear D gene. The receptor comes from a man in his thirties or forties with acute or convalescent COVID-19. CDR3: CASSFNYEQYF. For the CDR3, the DNA is TGTGCCAGCAGTTTCAATTACGAGCAGTACTTC.